These 27 T cell receptor beta chains originate from one sample sequenced in a study of blood T cells in healthy people across ages. Next came a second PCR, run for about 6 to 11 cycles, which used a sample-barcoded 5' primer along with a J-beta primer mix. TCRdb processed the 5' RACE reads anew with MiXCR; each CDR3 protein has one entry. The profile covers around 1,900,000 distinct CDR3 sequences, with 30% to 40% appearing a single time and 20% to 25% taken by the ten largest. Material: blood. These receptors came from a human donor in good health.

V usage is TRBV6-1 and J usage is TRBJ1-2; TRBD1 is a possible D gene (5 bases). The length of the CDR3 is 11 residues. The germline V gene has CDR1 MNHNS and CDR2 SASEGT. Between the trimmed V and J ends, which lost 1 base and 8 bases, there was a span of 5 bases. In DNA form, the CDR3 reads TGTGCCAGCAGTGAAGACAGGGGCTACACCTTC. It yields the protein CASSEDRGYTF.

CDR3 bases: TGCAGCTCGAGAGATGAAAACTTAAATGGCTACACCTTC. This sequence encodes CSSRDENLNGYTF. The gene calls are TRBV29-1 and TRBJ1-2; unclear D gene. The CDR3 extends over 13 amino acids. Trimming removed 8 bases from V and 6 bases from J, with 19 bases in between. Germline assignment: CDR1 SQVTM and CDR2 ANQGSEA.

The genes are TRBV12-3 or TRBV12-4 and TRBJ1-6; 9 bases match TRBD1. The length of the CDR3 is 14 residues. Trimming took 6 bases from V and 9 from J; bases not matched to a gene: 6. The chain's CDR3 is CASRAQGAGSPLHF. CDR3 DNA: TGTGCCAGCAGGGCACAGGGGGCTGGTTCACCCCTCCACTTT.

This clonotype was seen only once. This chain uses TRBV10-3 with TRBJ2-1, with 8 positions matching TRBD2. In germline, CDR1 is ENHRY, CDR2 SYGVKD. The CDR3 totals 17 residues. The V segment lost 10 bases and the J segment 4 bases; nucleotides outside the gene matches: 18. This CDR3 is CATYPGLAGESYNEQFF. The CDR3 region has the DNA TGTGCCACCTACCCAGGGCTAGCGGGCGAGTCGTACAATGAGCAGTTCTTC.

The chain couples TRBV7-2 to TRBJ2-7, with D unresolved. The DNA end lines up better with TRBJ2-5; the J call may be wrong. The CDR3 covers 13 residues. Germline values: CDR1 SGHTA, CDR2 FQGNSA. The CDR3 here is CASSYQAPETQYF. In DNA, the CDR3 is TGTGCCAGCAGCTACCAAGCGCCGGAGACCCAGTACTTC.

V and J are TRBV7-9 and TRBJ1-2; the match to TRBD1 covers 9 bases. V lost 1 base and J lost 8; bases outside the gene matches: 8. The CDR3 contains 15 residues. Germline CDR1 SEHNR, CDR2 FQNEAQ (reference sequence). The CDR3 loop is CASSLGTGEIGGYTF. CDR3 nucleotide sequence: TGTGCCAGCAGCTTAGGGACAGGGGAGATTGGCGGCTACACCTTC.

The chain has TRBV29-1 and TRBJ2-1; D ambiguous. Germline CDR1 reads SQVTM; CDR2 reads ANQGSEA. Deletions cut 4 bases from V and 5 bases from J, with 12 bases between. This CDR3 has 13 residues. The CDR3 here is CSVGSQNNNEQFF. The CDR3 DNA sequence: TGCAGCGTTGGAAGTCAGAACAACAATGAGCAGTTCTTC.

The chain is built from TRBV7-9 and TRBJ1-1, with D possibly TRBD1 on 5 matching bases. The CDR3 runs 15 residues. CDR1 is SEHNR, CDR2 FQNEAQ, per germline (reference sequence). V lost 5 bases and J 2 bases, leaving 15 bases between the germline ends. This CDR3 reads CASSQMQGGNTEAFF. For the CDR3, the DNA is TGTGCCAGCAGCCAGATGCAGGGAGGAAACACTGAAGCTTTCTTT. Full variable domain (rest looked up from reference TRBV7-9 and TRBJ1-1): DTGVSQNPRHKITKRGQNVTFRCDPISEHNRLYWYRQTLGQGPEFLTYFQNEAQLEKSRLLSDRFSAERPKGSFSTLEIQRTEQGDSAMYLCASSQMQGGNTEAFFGQGTRLTVV.

This clonotype was observed a few times. The chain couples TRBV9 to TRBJ1-6; D not resolved. Trimming removed 0 bases at V and 7 bases at J, with 17 bases between. The length of the CDR3 is 17 residues. Germline loops: CDR1 SGDLS, CDR2 YYNGEE. In nucleotides, the CDR3 is TGTGCCAGCAGCGTAGAGTTCGGAAGAGACCTCAATTCACCCCTCCACTTT. This codes for CASSVEFGRDLNSPLHF.

The gene calls are TRBV7-8 and TRBJ2-1; D gene uncertain. This CDR3 has 15 residues. Germline CDR1 reads SGHVS; CDR2 reads FQNEAQ. V was trimmed by 2 bases and J by 9 bases, leaving 17 bases between them. CDR3 residues: CASSLMGSRVTEQFF. DNA for the CDR3: TGTGCCAGCAGCTTAATGGGCAGCCGGGTAACTGAGCAGTTCTTC. Variable domain in full (rest from reference TRBV7-8 and TRBJ2-1): GAGVSQSPRYKVAKRGQDVALRCDPISGHVSLFWYQQALGQGPEFLTYFQNEAQLDKSGLPSDRFFAERPEGSVSTLKIQRTQQEDSAVYLCASSLMGSRVTEQFFGPGTRLTVL.

The chain has TRBV5-5 and TRBJ2-5; D not certain. Germline V lookup: CDR1 SGHKS, CDR2 YYEKEE (reference sequence). This CDR3 contains 14 residues. The ends were cut back, 4 bases at V and 1 base at J, with 11 bases in the middle. CDR3 nucleotides: TGTGCCAGCAGCCCACTTTTGATCCAAGAGACCCAGTACTTC. Amino acid sequence: CASSPLLIQETQYF. The entire variable domain, with the rest obtained from reference TRBV5-5 and TRBJ2-5, is as follows: DAGVTQSPTHLIKTRGQQVTLRCSPISGHKSVSWYQQVLGQGPQFIFQYYEKEERGRGNFPDRFSARQFPNYSSELNVNALLLGDSALYLCASSPLLIQETQYFGPGTRLLVL.

A few counts support this clonotype. This chain links TRBV24-1 with TRBJ2-7; D ambiguous. This CDR3 has 15 residues. Germline CDR1 is KGHDR and CDR2 is SFDVKD. With 3 bases removed from V and 2 bases from J, the gap between germline ends came to 13 bases. The CDR3 loop reads CATSDKIAATYEQYF. The CDR3 DNA reads TGTGCCACCAGTGATAAAATAGCAGCCACCTACGAGCAGTACTTC.

This clonotype was recorded a few times. This chain joins TRBV7-8 and TRBJ2-7, with D unresolved. The CDR3 consists of 13 residues. Trimming took off 1 base at V and 7 bases at J, with 11 bases between the two ends. CDR1 is SGHVS and CDR2 is FQNEAQ in the germline V gene. CDR3 amino acids: CASSLVAKVEQYF. Written as DNA, the CDR3 is TGTGCCAGCAGCTTAGTCGCTAAGGTAGAGCAGTACTTC.

The chain uses TRBV9 and TRBJ2-7; unclear D gene. Germline lookup yields CDR1 SGDLS and CDR2 YYNGEE. V lost 0 bases, J lost 3 bases, and 10 bases lay in between. The CDR3 consists of 14 residues. DNA for the CDR3: TGTGCCAGCAGCGTAGCCGAGACTTGCTACGAGCAGTACTTC. It encodes CASSVAETCYEQYF.

There are a few counts of this clonotype. The chain uses TRBV10-3 and TRBJ2-1; TRBD2 agrees at 11 bases. V dropped 6 bases and J dropped 3; count of bases not matched to a gene: 4. This CDR3 comprises 15 residues. Germline-derived CDR1 and CDR2 are ENHRY and SYGVKD. The CDR3 DNA is TGTGCCATCAGGACCGGGACTAGCGGCTACAATGAGCAGTTCTTC. Translation gives CAIRTGTSGYNEQFF.

This clonotype was picked up a small number of times. In DNA form, the CDR3 reads TGCGCCAGCAGCCATTCAGGTACAATCGGAGAGCAGTACTTC. It encodes CASSHSGTIGEQYF. The chain carries TRBV5-1 and TRBJ2-5; the D is unclear. CDR1 is SGHRS, CDR2 YFSETQ, per germline. This CDR3 has 14 amino acids. Trimming took off 4 bases at V and 11 bases at J, with 21 bases between the two ends.

The sample holds a few counts of this clonotype. One end of the junction does not line up with germline, which may come from a read error. The V call is TRBV6-2 or TRBV6-3, the J call TRBJ2-6; D perhaps matches TRBD1 (6 bases). The CDR3 covers 15 residues. Germline values: CDR1 MNHEY, CDR2 SVGEGT. The CDR3 reads CASSQQGSGANVRTF. The CDR3 DNA sequence: TGTGCCAGCAGCCAACAGGGATCTGGGGCCAACGTCCGGACTTTC.

The chain employs TRBV7-2 and TRBJ2-3; 10 bases align to TRBD2. Germline lookup yields CDR1 SGHTA and CDR2 FQGNSA. The CDR3 has 17 amino acids. With 5 bases clipped from V and 1 base from J, the junction kept 9 bases outside the gene matches. DNA for the CDR3: TGTGCCAGCAGCCCCCTCATAGCGGGGGGAGGCACAGATACGCAGTATTTT. Its protein is CASSPLIAGGGTDTQYF.

V is TRBV29-1 and J is TRBJ1-2; weak D call: TRBD1 (6 bases). V was pared by 5 bases and J by 4 bases, with 11 bases between. The germline CDR1 and CDR2 sequences are SQVTM and ANQGSEA. The CDR3 loop spans 12 amino acids. The CDR3 DNA reads as TGCAGCGTTCGGGGGGCTGTCTATGGCTACACCTTC. The encoded protein is CSVRGAVYGYTF. Full variable domain (outside the CDR3, taken from reference TRBV29-1 and TRBJ1-2): SAVISQKPSRDICQRGTSLTIQCQVDSQVTMMFWYRQQPGQSLTLIATANQGSEATYESGFVIDKFPISRPNLTFSTLTVSNMSPEDSSIYLCSVRGAVYGYTFGSGTRLTVV.

The rearrangement joins TRBV2 to TRBJ1-5; no reliable D call. With 4 bases removed from V and 13 bases from J, the gap between germline ends came to 17 bases. CDR1 and CDR2 (germline): SNHLY, FYNNEI. This CDR3 has 13 residues. CDR3 sequence reads: CASSVQEVGVQHF. CDR3 sequence (DNA): TGTGCCAGCAGTGTTCAGGAGGTCGGCGTGCAGCATTTT.

V is TRBV5-1 and J is TRBJ2-1; 8 nucleotides line up with TRBD1. V lost 4 bases to trimming and J lost 7 bases; unmatched junction nucleotides: 10. Germline-derived CDR1 and CDR2 are SGHRS and YFSETQ. The CDR3 consists of 15 residues. The CDR3 DNA is TGCGCCAGCAGCACCTTCAGGGGGCGTAGAAATGAGCAGTTCTTC. It codes for CASSTFRGRRNEQFF.

This clonotype turned up a few times. The V and J genes are TRBV25-1 and TRBJ2-1, with 7 bases that match TRBD2. CDR3 length: 17 amino acids. The J segment lost 2 bases and the V segment lost 3 bases, leaving 10 bases of the junction unmatched. Germline V gene data show CDR1 as MGHDK and CDR2 as SYGVNS. The CDR3 spells CASSETPGLPTYNEQFF. CDR3 nucleotide sequence: TGTGCCAGCAGTGAGACGCCGGGACTACCAACCTACAATGAGCAGTTCTTC.

The V and J genes are TRBV7-9 and TRBJ1-2, with a possible D match to TRBD1 (6 bases). V was pared by 0 bases and J by 5 bases, with 13 bases between. CDR1 and CDR2 from the germline V gene are SEHNR and FQNEAQ (reference sequence). The CDR3 spans 15 residues. CDR3 in DNA: TGTGCCAGCAGCTTAGCGATATTAAGGGGGTATGGCTACACCTTC. This encodes CASSLAILRGYGYTF.

The chain uses TRBV10-3 and TRBJ1-5; 9 bases align to TRBD1. CDR3 length equals 15 residues. Germline CDR1 and CDR2: ENHRY and SYGVKD. V shed 0 bases, J shed 8 bases, and the junction held 5 bases outside the gene matches. The CDR3 here is CAISESRTGGEPQHF. CDR3 nucleotides: TGTGCCATCAGTGAGTCGAGAACAGGGGGCGAGCCCCAGCATTTT.

This clonotype has just a few counts. This sequence joins TRBV7-2 and TRBJ2-1; D is uncertain. V lost 7 bases to trimming and J lost 2 bases, with 15 bases between them. CDR3 size: 15 residues. The germline CDR1 and CDR2 sequences are SGHTA and FQGNSA. CDR3 residues: CASKKIDRAYNEQFF. The CDR3 DNA follows: TGTGCCAGCAAAAAAATTGATAGGGCCTACAATGAGCAGTTCTTC.

The gene calls are TRBV9 and TRBJ2-4, with D perhaps assigned TRBD1 or TRBD2 (5 bases each). Germline assignment: CDR1 SGDLS and CDR2 YYNGEE. V dropped 2 bases and J dropped 15 bases, with 15 bases sitting between them. CDR3 length: 12 residues. The CDR3 DNA sequence: TGTGCCAGCAGCGTTCGAGGGGACGAGCGGTACTTC. This translates into CASSVRGDERYF.

Regarding this clonotype: At one end the junction does not follow the germline gene, possibly because of a read error. The rearrangement joins TRBV5-1 to TRBJ1-1, with D perhaps matching TRBD1 (6 bases). Germline-derived CDR1 and CDR2 are SGHRS and YFSETQ. The CDR3 covers 13 residues. CDR3 sequence reads: CTSSLRGGTEAFF. Written as DNA, the CDR3 is TGCACCAGCAGCTTGAGGGGGGGCACTGAAGCTTTCTTT. Combining the CDR3 with reference TRBV5-1 and TRBJ1-1 gives the whole variable domain KAGVTQTPRYLIKTRGQQVTLSCSPISGHRSVSWYQQTPGQGLQFLFEYFSETQRNKGNFPGRFSGRQFSNSRSEMNVSTLELGDSALYLCTSSLRGGTEAFFGQGTRLTVV.